These T cell receptor beta chains were read from a single sample in a study of immune heterogeneity within non-small cell lung tumors. TCRdb processed the multiplex PCR reads anew with MiXCR; each CDR3 protein has one entry. The data contain 12,000 to 15,000 distinct CDR3 sequences, roughly 29% of them seen just once; the ten biggest clones take up roughly 15%. Sequenced: lung tumor tissue. Every receptor here comes from a woman aged 45-59 years with non-small cell lung cancer. The CDR3 runs from the conserved cysteine through the conserved F or W. Fields, in order: V gene, J gene, CDR3 length, clone size, D gene, CDR3 protein, CDR3 DNA. The D gene is left open where the match is weak. Not all rows give a size; the values are once, few, many and, for expanded clones, a class.

>TRBV6-1|TRBJ2-1|14|medium-sized|TRBD2
CASTGTSGYNEQFF
TGTGCCAGTACCGGGACTAGCGGCTACAATGAGCAGTTCTTC
>TRBV19|TRBJ1-4|15|many|.
CASRDHKALNEKLFF
TGTGCCAGTAGGGACCATAAGGCCCTTAATGAAAAACTGTTTTTT
>TRBV7-6|TRBJ2-5|14|many|.
CASSLGAVQETQYF
TGTGCCAGCAGCTTGGGTGCCGTTCAAGAGACCCAGTACTTC
>TRBV30|TRBJ2-1|15|many|TRBD2
CAWSVLGLAVGEQFF
TGTGCCTGGAGTGTATTGGGACTAGCAGTCGGTGAGCAGTTCTTC
>TRBV28|TRBJ1-1|14|.|.
CAINLGGVGTEAFF
TGTGCCATCAACTTAGGGGGGGTAGGGACTGAAGCTTTCTTT
>TRBV7-7|TRBJ2-3|14|many|TRBD1
CASSPDRVTDTQYF
TGTGCCAGCAGCCCGGACAGGGTTACAGATACGCAGTATTTT
>TRBV18|TRBJ2-1|16|many|TRBD1
CASSPQTGTGHNEQFF
TGTGCCAGCTCCCCTCAAACCGGGACAGGGCACAATGAGCAGTTCTTC
>TRBV19|TRBJ2-2|13|many|.
CASSIDILRELFF
TGTGCCAGTAGTATAGATATACTTCGGGAGCTGTTTTTT
>TRBV28|TRBJ1-5|17|few|TRBD1
CASSSPDRGPRNQPQHF
TGTGCCAGCAGTTCCCCGGACAGGGGGCCGCGCAATCAGCCCCAGCATTTT
>TRBV9|TRBJ2-1|19|.|TRBD2
CASSVLGTSRLAAYNEQFF
TGTGCCAGCAGCGTACTCGGGACTAGCCGCCTAGCTGCATACAATGAGCAGTTCTTC
>TRBV7-6|TRBJ2-1|13|many|.
CASSLGGHNEQFF
TGTGCCAGCAGCTTAGGGGGTCACAATGAGCAGTTCTTC
>TRBV10-3|TRBJ2-7|15|.|.
CASSETLQGIDEQYF
TGTGCCAGCAGTGAGACATTACAGGGTATCGACGAGCAGTACTTC
>TRBV5-1|TRBJ1-5|16|.|.
CASSLGGGSGNQPQHF
TGCGCCAGCAGCTTGGGGGGGGGGAGTGGAAATCAGCCCCAGCATTTT
>TRBV7-2|TRBJ1-4|16|.|.
CASIPGVRATNEKLFF
TGTGCCAGCATCCCAGGTGTCCGTGCAACTAATGAAAAACTGTTTTTT
>TRBV28|TRBJ2-7|17|.|.
CASSLYLGGRSSYEQYF
TGTGCCAGCAGTTTATACCTAGGGGGGAGGAGCTCCTACGAGCAGTACTTC
>TRBV10-2|TRBJ1-1|15|many|TRBD1
CASHDWGQGVAEAFF
TGCGCCAGCCACGACTGGGGACAGGGAGTCGCTGAAGCTTTCTTT
>TRBV7-8|TRBJ2-4|20|few|TRBD1
CASSLGLVGDRGLAKNIQYF
TGTGCCAGCAGCTTAGGATTGGTTGGGGACAGGGGGCTAGCCAAAAACATTCAGTACTTC
>TRBV6-1|TRBJ2-5|14|few|TRBD2
CASSLSGGKETQYF
TGTGCCAGCAGCCTTAGCGGGGGGAAAGAGACCCAGTACTTC
>TRBV5-6|TRBJ2-7|14|once|TRBD2
CASSKGTKTYEQYF
TGTGCCAGCAGTAAGGGGACTAAAACCTACGAGCAGTACTTC
>TRBV19|TRBJ2-5|19|.|TRBD2
CASSPRTSGGSPTRETQYF
TGTGCCAGTAGTCCTCGGACTAGCGGGGGCTCCCCTACTAGAGAGACCCAGTACTTC
>TRBV18|TRBJ1-1|15|many|.
CASSPPLTLNTEAFF
TGTGCCAGCTCACCACCGTTGACACTGAACACTGAAGCTTTCTTT